This note documents a single T cell receptor (beta chain) sequence. No antigen is known for it. Method: immunoSEQ multiplex PCR; TCRdb's copy keeps in-frame clones and lacks some. Found here are approximately 110,000 clones, 85% to 95% of them singletons; the top ten hold roughly 1.2%. This sample is part of a study of graft-versus-host responses after intestinal transplantation. The overall study: Induction with anti-thymocyte globulin, then tacrolimus and steroids for around three years, was given to all recipients.

Findings and caveats of the study: GvH clones appeared in recipient marrow, some first in ileum or blood.

The trim removed 5 bases at V and 2 bases at J, leaving 2 bases unmatched. The CDR3 loop spans 13 amino acids. Germline V lookup: CDR1 ENHRY, CDR2 SYGVKD. The gene calls are TRBV10-3 and TRBJ2-7, with TRBD1 matching 8 bases. The clonotype was recovered from a human donor who was the organ donor for an intestinal transplant. Sequences were derived from unstimulated CD8+ T cells sorted from spleen or lymph node cells, sampled before transplant. The CDR3 DNA reads as TGTGCCATCAGTCCGGGACAGGCCTACGAGCAGTACTTC. The encoded protein is CAISPGQAYEQYF.